Listed below are T cell receptor beta chains from one sample, sequenced in a study of sequential checkpoint blockade in melanoma. The table came from immunoSEQ multiplex PCR; TCRdb's copy has only in-frame clones and leaves some out. This table holds under 6,500 clones, approximately 26% found once. Sequencing used tumor tissue (inferred from file names), obtained from a patient given nivolumab and ipilimumab in sequence. Every receptor here comes from a human donor with melanoma. The conserved cysteine and the conserved F or W are not part of the CDR3 here.

len	j_gene	v_gene	CDR3aa
14	TRBJ1-5	TRBV6-8	ASSYPDRDCDQPQH
13	TRBJ2-7	TRBV25-1	ASSDSLGGSDEQY
14	TRBJ2-1	TRBV15	ATSRGDERGYNEQF
12	TRBJ1-2	TRBV5-1	ASSLDLSGYGYT
12	TRBJ2-7	TRBV12-5	ASNTHQGGYEQY
13	TRBJ2-7	TRBV9	ASSQSSRQGAEQY
16	TRBJ2-2	TRBV5-1	ASSLWLLAGENTGELF
14	TRBJ1-1	TRBV18	ASSPYPDPRTSEAF
13	TRBJ1-4	TRBV11-3	ASSLGPGSGEKLF
10	TRBJ1-4	TRBV9	ASSQIDEKLF
12	TRBJ1-5	TRBV10-2	ASSVLQVGQPQH
12	TRBJ2-4	TRBV15	ATSRAAAKNIQY
14	TRBJ2-6	TRBV6-1	ASSEEVGGRANVLT
16	TRBJ1-5	TRBV7-4	ASSVGPLTGRGDQPQH
12	TRBJ2-3	TRBV6-8	ASSVQGFLDTQY